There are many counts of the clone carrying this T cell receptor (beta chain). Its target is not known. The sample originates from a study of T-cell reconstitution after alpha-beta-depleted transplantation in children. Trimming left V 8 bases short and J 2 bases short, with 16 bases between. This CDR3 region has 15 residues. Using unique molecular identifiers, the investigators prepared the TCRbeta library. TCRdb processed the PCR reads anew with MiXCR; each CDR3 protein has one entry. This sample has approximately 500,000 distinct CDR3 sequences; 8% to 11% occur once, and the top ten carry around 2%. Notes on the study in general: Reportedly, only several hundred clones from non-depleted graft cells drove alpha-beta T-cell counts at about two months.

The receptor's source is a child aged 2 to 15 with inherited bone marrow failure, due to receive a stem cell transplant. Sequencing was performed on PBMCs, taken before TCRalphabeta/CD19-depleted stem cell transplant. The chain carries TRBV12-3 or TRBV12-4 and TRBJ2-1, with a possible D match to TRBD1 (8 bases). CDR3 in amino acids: CASCRGLAAYNEQFF. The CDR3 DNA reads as TGTGCCAGCTGCAGGGGGCTAGCGGCCTACAATGAGCAGTTCTTC.